This is a list of T cell receptor beta chains from one sample in a study of blood T cells in healthy people across ages. TCRdb passed the 5' RACE reads through MiXCR, listing each CDR3 protein once. Of roughly 500,000 distinct CDR3 sequences listed, 27% are singletons. The sample comprised blood. The receptor set was obtained from a woman aged 70-85 years in good health. Each CDR3 is given with its conserved first and last residue. D genes are given only for firm matches. Only some rows state a clone size, as once, few, many or a class for expanded clones.

clone_size: NA
j_call: TRBJ1-4
d_call: NA
v_call: TRBV5-1
cdr3_aa: CASSQFNVGEKLFF
cdr3_nt: TGCGCCAGCAGCCAGTTTAACGTGGGGGAAAAACTGTTTTTT

clone_size: NA
j_call: TRBJ1-2
d_call: NA
v_call: TRBV6-2/TRBV6-3
cdr3_aa: CASNLAGSYGYTF
cdr3_nt: TGTGCCAGCAACCTGGCGGGGAGCTATGGCTACACCTTC

clone_size: many
j_call: TRBJ2-7
d_call: NA
v_call: TRBV6-2/TRBV6-3
cdr3_aa: CASSPPLGGPSYEQYF
cdr3_nt: TGTGCCAGCAGCCCTCCCCTCGGGGGACCGTCCTACGAGCAGTACTTC

clone_size: few
j_call: TRBJ2-5
d_call: NA
v_call: TRBV20-1
cdr3_aa: CSARLEGGETQYF
cdr3_nt: TGCAGTGCTAGACTGGAAGGGGGAGAGACCCAGTACTTC

clone_size: few
j_call: TRBJ2-5
d_call: NA
v_call: TRBV5-1
cdr3_aa: CASSGDGAETQYF
cdr3_nt: TGCGCCAGCAGCGGGGACGGGGCAGAGACCCAGTACTTC

clone_size: NA
j_call: TRBJ2-3
d_call: TRBD1
v_call: TRBV6-5
cdr3_aa: CASRAPRQGTGTQYF
cdr3_nt: TGTGCCAGCAGGGCGCCGAGACAGGGTACGGGTACGCAGTATTTT

clone_size: NA
j_call: TRBJ2-6
d_call: NA
v_call: TRBV19
cdr3_aa: CASSTTRANVLTF
cdr3_nt: TGTGCCAGTAGTACAACTAGGGCCAACGTCCTGACTTTC

clone_size: NA
j_call: TRBJ2-2
d_call: NA
v_call: TRBV27
cdr3_aa: CASSLQQSSSGTGELFF
cdr3_nt: TGTGCCAGCAGCTTGCAACAGAGTAGCTCGGGCACCGGGGAGCTGTTTTTT

clone_size: NA
j_call: TRBJ2-3
d_call: TRBD1
v_call: TRBV18
cdr3_aa: CASSPPGTGWSDTQYF
cdr3_nt: TGTGCCAGCTCACCACCAGGGACAGGGTGGTCAGATACGCAGTATTTT

clone_size: NA
j_call: TRBJ2-1
d_call: NA
v_call: TRBV12-3/TRBV12-4
cdr3_aa: CASTRTEPRNEQFF
cdr3_nt: TGTGCCAGCACTCGGACCGAGCCTCGCAATGAGCAGTTCTTC

clone_size: NA
j_call: TRBJ1-3
d_call: NA
v_call: TRBV4-3
cdr3_aa: CASSQEPGGNTIYF
cdr3_nt: TGCGCCAGCAGCCAAGAGCCAGGGGGAAACACCATATATTTT

clone_size: NA
j_call: TRBJ2-5
d_call: NA
v_call: TRBV7-2
cdr3_aa: CASSLGGHRETQYF
cdr3_nt: TGTGCCAGCAGCTTAGGGGGACATCGCGAGACCCAGTACTTC

clone_size: few
j_call: TRBJ2-5
d_call: TRBD1
v_call: TRBV4-3
cdr3_aa: CASSQGTGVKRTQYF
cdr3_nt: TGCGCCAGCAGCCAGGGGACAGGGGTTAAAAGGACCCAGTACTTC

clone_size: NA
j_call: TRBJ1-2
d_call: NA
v_call: TRBV6-2/TRBV6-3
cdr3_aa: CASSYRPSGEYGYTF
cdr3_nt: TGTGCCAGCAGTTACCGACCGTCAGGGGAGTATGGCTACACCTTC

clone_size: NA
j_call: TRBJ1-4
d_call: NA
v_call: TRBV4-1
cdr3_aa: CASSPRPDGVGEKLFF
cdr3_nt: TGCGCCAGCAGCCCACGACCCGACGGGGTTGGTGAAAAACTGTTTTTT

clone_size: NA
j_call: TRBJ2-1
d_call: TRBD2
v_call: TRBV7-2
cdr3_aa: CASSLLAGGEAGYEQFF
cdr3_nt: TGTGCCAGCAGCTTACTAGCGGGGGGGGAGGCGGGGTATGAGCAGTTCTTC

clone_size: many
j_call: TRBJ1-2
d_call: NA
v_call: TRBV4-3
cdr3_aa: CASSQDRDSRYTF
cdr3_nt: TGCGCCAGCAGCCAAGACAGGGACTCTCGCTACACCTTC

clone_size: NA
j_call: TRBJ2-5
d_call: TRBD2
v_call: TRBV5-1
cdr3_aa: CASSFQGPAGVEETQYF
cdr3_nt: TGCGCCAGCAGTTTCCAGGGGCCAGCGGGGGTAGAAGAGACCCAGTACTTC

clone_size: NA
j_call: TRBJ1-2
d_call: TRBD1
v_call: TRBV19
cdr3_aa: CASNAQTGANYGYTF
cdr3_nt: TGTGCCAGCAACGCACAAACAGGGGCCAACTATGGCTACACCTTC

clone_size: NA
j_call: TRBJ1-4
d_call: NA
v_call: TRBV7-3
cdr3_aa: CASSLTATGQLFF
cdr3_nt: TGTGCCAGCAGCTTAACGGCAACAGGACAACTGTTTTTT

clone_size: NA
j_call: TRBJ2-5
d_call: NA
v_call: TRBV12-3/TRBV12-4
cdr3_aa: CASSRANQETLYF
cdr3_nt: TGTGCCAGCAGTAGGGCGAATCAAGAGACCCTGTACTTC

clone_size: NA
j_call: TRBJ1-2
d_call: TRBD1
v_call: TRBV5-6
cdr3_aa: CASSLWDRGFYGYTF
cdr3_nt: TGTGCCAGCAGCTTGTGGGACAGGGGGTTCTATGGCTACACCTTC

clone_size: few
j_call: TRBJ1-4
d_call: NA
v_call: TRBV4-3
cdr3_aa: CASSPTRGIGANEKLFF
cdr3_nt: TGCGCCAGCAGCCCAACGCGGGGAATAGGGGCTAATGAAAAACTGTTTTTT

clone_size: NA
j_call: TRBJ1-4
d_call: NA
v_call: TRBV3-1
cdr3_aa: CASSLLGGEKLFF
cdr3_nt: TGTGCCAGCAGCCTGTTGGGGGGAGAAAAACTGTTTTTT

clone_size: NA
j_call: TRBJ2-5
d_call: TRBD2
v_call: TRBV5-1
cdr3_aa: CASSKRTSPQETQYF
cdr3_nt: TGCGCCAGCAGCAAGCGGACTAGCCCACAAGAGACCCAGTACTTC

clone_size: few
j_call: TRBJ2-1
d_call: TRBD2
v_call: TRBV20-1
cdr3_aa: CSAGLAGGSSYNEQFF
cdr3_nt: TGCAGTGCTGGACTAGCGGGGGGGAGTTCCTACAATGAGCAGTTCTTC

clone_size: few
j_call: TRBJ2-1
d_call: NA
v_call: TRBV20-1
cdr3_aa: CSATQLEQFF
cdr3_nt: TGCAGTGCAACACAGCTTGAGCAGTTCTTC

clone_size: NA
j_call: TRBJ2-7
d_call: TRBD1
v_call: TRBV25-1
cdr3_aa: CASSDTDRGWVSDEQYF
cdr3_nt: TGTGCCAGCAGTGACACTGACAGGGGATGGGTGAGCGACGAGCAGTACTTC

clone_size: few
j_call: TRBJ2-5
d_call: TRBD1
v_call: TRBV7-3
cdr3_aa: CASSSPTGTGQETQYF
cdr3_nt: TGTGCCAGCAGCTCCCCGACAGGGACGGGACAAGAGACCCAGTACTTC

clone_size: NA
j_call: TRBJ1-2
d_call: NA
v_call: TRBV27
cdr3_aa: CASKKGTGGYTF
cdr3_nt: TGTGCCAGCAAGAAAGGGACGGGAGGCTACACCTTC

clone_size: few
j_call: TRBJ2-5
d_call: TRBD2
v_call: TRBV2
cdr3_aa: CASSNGGAETQYF
cdr3_nt: TGTGCCAGCAGTAACGGGGGGGCGGAGACCCAGTACTTC

clone_size: few
j_call: TRBJ1-5
d_call: NA
v_call: TRBV7-2
cdr3_aa: CASSLYVDPWQPQHF
cdr3_nt: TGTGCCAGCAGCTTATACGTGGATCCTTGGCAGCCCCAGCATTTT

clone_size: NA
j_call: TRBJ2-1
d_call: NA
v_call: TRBV7-9
cdr3_aa: CASSETRLAGTSEQFF
cdr3_nt: TGTGCCAGCAGCGAAACCCGCTTGGCAGGGACCTCGGAGCAGTTCTTC

clone_size: NA
j_call: TRBJ1-4
d_call: NA
v_call: TRBV28
cdr3_aa: CACQGGDNEKLFF
cdr3_nt: TGTGCCTGCCAGGGTGGAGATAATGAAAAACTGTTTTTT

clone_size: few
j_call: TRBJ2-3
d_call: NA
v_call: TRBV10-3
cdr3_aa: CAISGAITDTQYF
cdr3_nt: TGTGCCATCAGTGGGGCCATAACGGATACGCAGTATTTT

clone_size: once
j_call: TRBJ1-5
d_call: NA
v_call: TRBV4-2
cdr3_aa: CASSQDSGSNQPQHF
cdr3_nt: TGTGCCAGCAGCCAAGATTCCGGCAGCAATCAGCCCCAGCATTTT

clone_size: NA
j_call: TRBJ2-7
d_call: TRBD1
v_call: TRBV7-9
cdr3_aa: CASSSVRQGANYEQYF
cdr3_nt: TGTGCCAGCAGCTCCGTTCGACAGGGGGCAAACTACGAGCAGTACTTC

clone_size: few
j_call: TRBJ2-5
d_call: NA
v_call: TRBV6-2/TRBV6-3
cdr3_aa: CASRLGRTQYF
cdr3_nt: TGTGCCAGCAGACTGGGAAGGACCCAGTACTTC

clone_size: NA
j_call: TRBJ2-2
d_call: TRBD1
v_call: TRBV25-1
cdr3_aa: CASSVGQGKTGELFF
cdr3_nt: TGTGCCAGCAGTGTCGGACAGGGTAAAACCGGGGAGCTGTTTTTT

clone_size: many
j_call: TRBJ2-3
d_call: NA
v_call: TRBV3-1
cdr3_aa: CASSRLTREDTQYF
cdr3_nt: TGTGCCAGCAGCCGTTTGACTAGGGAAGATACGCAGTATTTT

clone_size: many
j_call: TRBJ2-7
d_call: NA
v_call: TRBV7-2
cdr3_aa: CASSLTPLGYEQYF
cdr3_nt: TGTGCCAGCAGCTTAACGCCCCTCGGCTACGAGCAGTACTTC

clone_size: few
j_call: TRBJ1-4
d_call: NA
v_call: TRBV27
cdr3_aa: CASSSIPLRGARSLNEKLFF
cdr3_nt: TGTGCCAGCAGTTCAATACCGCTACGGGGGGCACGGTCCCTGAATGAAAAACTGTTTTTT

clone_size: few
j_call: TRBJ1-2
d_call: NA
v_call: TRBV7-9
cdr3_aa: CASSLVPGADYGYTF
cdr3_nt: TGTGCCAGCAGCTTAGTTCCAGGGGCCGACTATGGCTACACCTTC